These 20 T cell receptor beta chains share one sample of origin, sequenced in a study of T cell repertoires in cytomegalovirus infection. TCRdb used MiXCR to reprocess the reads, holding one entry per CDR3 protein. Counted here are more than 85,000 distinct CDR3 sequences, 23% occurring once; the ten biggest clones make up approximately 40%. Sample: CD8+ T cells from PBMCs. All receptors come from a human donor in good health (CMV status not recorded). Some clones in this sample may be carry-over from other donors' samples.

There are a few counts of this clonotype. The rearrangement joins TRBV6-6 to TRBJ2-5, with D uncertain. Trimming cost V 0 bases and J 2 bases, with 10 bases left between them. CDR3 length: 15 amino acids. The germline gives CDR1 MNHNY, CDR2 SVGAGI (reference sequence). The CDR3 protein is CASSYSGIPQETQYF. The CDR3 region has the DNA TGTGCCAGCAGTTACTCGGGAATACCTCAAGAGACCCAGTACTTC.

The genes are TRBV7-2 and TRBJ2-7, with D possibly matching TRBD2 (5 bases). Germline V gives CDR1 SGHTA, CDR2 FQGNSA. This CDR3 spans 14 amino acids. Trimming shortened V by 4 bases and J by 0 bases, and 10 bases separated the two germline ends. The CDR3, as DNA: TGTGCCAGCAGCTCTAAAGCGGACTCCTACGAGCAGTACTTC. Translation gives CASSSKADSYEQYF.

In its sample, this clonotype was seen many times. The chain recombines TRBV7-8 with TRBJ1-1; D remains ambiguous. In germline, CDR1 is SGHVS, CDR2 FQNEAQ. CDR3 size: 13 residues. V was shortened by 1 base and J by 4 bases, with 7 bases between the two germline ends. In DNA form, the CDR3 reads TGTGCCAGCAGCTTAGATGGAATCACTGAAGCTTTCTTT. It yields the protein CASSLDGITEAFF.

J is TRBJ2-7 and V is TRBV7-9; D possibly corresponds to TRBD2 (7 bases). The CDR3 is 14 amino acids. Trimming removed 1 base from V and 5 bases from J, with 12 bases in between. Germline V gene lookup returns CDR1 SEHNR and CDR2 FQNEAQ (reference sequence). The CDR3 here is CASSLVVGGHEQYF. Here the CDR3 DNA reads TGTGCCAGCAGCTTAGTTGTCGGGGGGCACGAGCAGTACTTC.

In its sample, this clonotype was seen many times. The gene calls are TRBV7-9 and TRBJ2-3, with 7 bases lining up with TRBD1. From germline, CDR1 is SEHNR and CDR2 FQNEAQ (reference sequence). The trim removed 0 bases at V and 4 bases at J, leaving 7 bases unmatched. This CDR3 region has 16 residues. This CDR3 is CASSLAGQAGPDTQYF. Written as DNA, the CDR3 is TGTGCCAGCAGCTTAGCTGGACAGGCTGGACCAGATACGCAGTATTTT.

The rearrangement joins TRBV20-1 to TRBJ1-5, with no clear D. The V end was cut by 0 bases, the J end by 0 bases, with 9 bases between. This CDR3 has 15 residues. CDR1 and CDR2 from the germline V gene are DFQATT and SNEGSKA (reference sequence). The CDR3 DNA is TGCAGTGCTAGAGATCAAGAAACTAGCAATCAGCCCCAGCATTTT. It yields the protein CSARDQETSNQPQHF.

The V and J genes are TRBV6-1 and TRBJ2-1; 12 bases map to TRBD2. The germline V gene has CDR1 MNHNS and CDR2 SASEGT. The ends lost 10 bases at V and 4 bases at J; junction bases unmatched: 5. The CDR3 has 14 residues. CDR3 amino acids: CATSGLAGYNEQFF. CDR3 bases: TGTGCCACCTCCGGACTAGCGGGGTACAATGAGCAGTTCTTC.

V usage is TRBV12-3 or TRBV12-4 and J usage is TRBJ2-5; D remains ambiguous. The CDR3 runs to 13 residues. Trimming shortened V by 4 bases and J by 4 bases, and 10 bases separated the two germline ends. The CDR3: CASSSFEGETQYF. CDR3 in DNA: TGTGCCAGCAGTTCGTTCGAAGGAGAGACCCAGTACTTC.

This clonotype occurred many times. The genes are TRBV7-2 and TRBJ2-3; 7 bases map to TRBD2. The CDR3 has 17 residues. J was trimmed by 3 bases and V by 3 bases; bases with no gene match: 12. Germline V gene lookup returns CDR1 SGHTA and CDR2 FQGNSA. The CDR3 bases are TGTGCCAGCAGCTTCGGGGTGGCTAGCGGAAAAACAGATACGCAGTATTTT. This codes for CASSFGVASGKTDTQYF.

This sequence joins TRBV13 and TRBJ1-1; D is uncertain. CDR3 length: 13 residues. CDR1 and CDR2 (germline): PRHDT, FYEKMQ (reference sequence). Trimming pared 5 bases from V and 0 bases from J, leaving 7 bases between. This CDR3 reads CASSPYLNTEAFF. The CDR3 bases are TGTGCCAGCAGCCCCTATTTGAACACTGAAGCTTTCTTT.

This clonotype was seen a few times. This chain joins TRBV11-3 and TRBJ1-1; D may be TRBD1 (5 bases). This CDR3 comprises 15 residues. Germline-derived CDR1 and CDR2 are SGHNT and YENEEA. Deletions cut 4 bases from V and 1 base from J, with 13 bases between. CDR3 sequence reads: CASSSGGGTNTEAFF. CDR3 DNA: TGTGCCAGCAGCTCGGGGGGGGGGACGAACACTGAAGCTTTCTTT.

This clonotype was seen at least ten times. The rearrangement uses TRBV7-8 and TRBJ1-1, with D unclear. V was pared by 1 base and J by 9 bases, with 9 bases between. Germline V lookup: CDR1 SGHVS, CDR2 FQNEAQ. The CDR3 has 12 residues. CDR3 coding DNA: TGTGCCAGCAGCTTAGTCAGGACTCAAGCTTTCTTT. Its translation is CASSLVRTQAFF.

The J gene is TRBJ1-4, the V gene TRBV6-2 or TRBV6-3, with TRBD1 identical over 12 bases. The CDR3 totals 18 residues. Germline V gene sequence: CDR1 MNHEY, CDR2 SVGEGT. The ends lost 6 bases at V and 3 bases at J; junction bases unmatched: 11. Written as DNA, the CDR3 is TGTGCCAGCAGACCTTCGGGACAGGGGGCAAAAGCTAATGAAAAACTGTTTTTT. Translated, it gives CASRPSGQGAKANEKLFF.

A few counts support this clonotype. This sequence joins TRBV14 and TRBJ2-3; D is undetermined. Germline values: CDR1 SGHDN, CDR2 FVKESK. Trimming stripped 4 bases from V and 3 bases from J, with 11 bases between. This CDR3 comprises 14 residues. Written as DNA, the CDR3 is TGTGCCAGCAGCCGGGTCGAACGGACAGATACGCAGTATTTT. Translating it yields CASSRVERTDTQYF.

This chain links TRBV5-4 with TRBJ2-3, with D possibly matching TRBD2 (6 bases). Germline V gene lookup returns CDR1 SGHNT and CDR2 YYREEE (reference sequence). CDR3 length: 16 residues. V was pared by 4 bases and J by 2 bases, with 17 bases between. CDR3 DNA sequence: TGTGCCAGCAGCCCGCGCCCGGGGGACGTCACAGATACGCAGTATTTT. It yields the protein CASSPRPGDVTDTQYF.

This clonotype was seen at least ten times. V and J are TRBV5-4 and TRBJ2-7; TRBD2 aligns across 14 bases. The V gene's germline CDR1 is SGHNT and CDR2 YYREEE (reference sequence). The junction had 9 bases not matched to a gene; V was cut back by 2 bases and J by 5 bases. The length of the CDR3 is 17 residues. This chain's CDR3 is CASSFAPGLAGVNEQYF. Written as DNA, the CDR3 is TGTGCCAGCAGCTTTGCCCCGGGACTAGCGGGAGTAAACGAGCAGTACTTC.

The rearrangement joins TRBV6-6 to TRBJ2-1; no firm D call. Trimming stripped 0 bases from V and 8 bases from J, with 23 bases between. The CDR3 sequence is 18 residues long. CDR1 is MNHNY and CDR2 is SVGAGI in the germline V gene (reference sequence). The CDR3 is CASSYSSSWASSVYEQFF. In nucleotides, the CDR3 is TGTGCCAGCAGTTACTCGAGCTCGTGGGCAAGTTCCGTCTATGAGCAGTTCTTC.

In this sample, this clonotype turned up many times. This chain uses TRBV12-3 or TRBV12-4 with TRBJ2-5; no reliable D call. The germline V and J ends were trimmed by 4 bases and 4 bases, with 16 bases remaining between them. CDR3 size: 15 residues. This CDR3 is CASSSGPFRGETQYF. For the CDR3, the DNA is TGTGCCAGCAGTTCCGGTCCCTTTCGTGGAGAGACCCAGTACTTC.

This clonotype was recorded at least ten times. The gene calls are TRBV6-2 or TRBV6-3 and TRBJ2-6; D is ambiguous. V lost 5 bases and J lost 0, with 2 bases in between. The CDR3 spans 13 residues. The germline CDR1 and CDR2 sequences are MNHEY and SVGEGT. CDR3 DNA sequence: TGTGCCAGCAGTGCCTCTGGGGCCAACGTCCTGACTTTC. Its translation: CASSASGANVLTF.

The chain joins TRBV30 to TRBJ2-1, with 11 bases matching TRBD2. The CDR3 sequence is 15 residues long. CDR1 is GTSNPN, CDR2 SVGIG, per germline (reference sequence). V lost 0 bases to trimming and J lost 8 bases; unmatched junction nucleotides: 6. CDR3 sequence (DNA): TGTGCCTGGAGTGTCAAACTAGCGGGAGTGGATGAGCAGTTCTTC. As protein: CAWSVKLAGVDEQFF.